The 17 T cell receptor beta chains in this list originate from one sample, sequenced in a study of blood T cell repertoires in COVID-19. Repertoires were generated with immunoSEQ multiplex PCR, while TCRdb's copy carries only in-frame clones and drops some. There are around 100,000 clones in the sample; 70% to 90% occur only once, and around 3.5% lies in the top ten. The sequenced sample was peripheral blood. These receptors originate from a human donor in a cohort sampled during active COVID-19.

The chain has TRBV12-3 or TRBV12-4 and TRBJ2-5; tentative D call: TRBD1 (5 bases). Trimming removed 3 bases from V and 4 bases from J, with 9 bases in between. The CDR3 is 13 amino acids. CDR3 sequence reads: CASSFQGLETQYF. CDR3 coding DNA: TGTGCCAGCAGTTTTCAGGGTTTAGAGACCCAGTACTTC.

The CDR3 loop is CASSPTNRAGELFF. CDR3 nucleotide sequence: TGTGCCAGCTCACCCACTAACAGGGCCGGGGAGCTGTTTTTT. The V gene is TRBV18, the J gene TRBJ2-2; D is possibly TRBD1 (6 bases). Trimming shortened V by 3 bases and J by 6 bases, and 11 bases separated the two germline ends. Looked up from germline, CDR1 is KGHSH and CDR2 is LQKENI. The CDR3 loop spans 14 amino acids.

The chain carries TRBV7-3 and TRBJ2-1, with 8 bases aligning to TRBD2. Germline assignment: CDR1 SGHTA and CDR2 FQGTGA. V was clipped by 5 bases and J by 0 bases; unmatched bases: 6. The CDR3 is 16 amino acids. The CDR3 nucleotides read TGTGCCAGCAGCCCCCAGCGGGGGAGCTCCTACAATGAGCAGTTCTTC. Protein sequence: CASSPQRGSSYNEQFF.

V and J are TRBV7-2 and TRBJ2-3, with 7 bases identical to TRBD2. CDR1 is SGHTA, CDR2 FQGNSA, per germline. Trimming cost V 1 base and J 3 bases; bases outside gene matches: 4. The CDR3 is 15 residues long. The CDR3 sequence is CASSLGSGLTDTQYF. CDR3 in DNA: TGTGCCAGCAGCTTAGGTAGCGGGCTTACAGATACGCAGTATTTT.

CDR3 sequence reads: CASSSGLAGAGELFF. The CDR3 DNA sequence: TGTGCCAGCAGCTCGGGACTAGCGGGAGCCGGGGAGCTGTTTTTT. J is TRBJ2-2 and V is TRBV7-9; 14 bases line up with TRBD2. This CDR3 has 15 residues. The junction had 1 base not matched to a gene; V was cut back by 4 bases and J by 6 bases. Germline CDR1 is SEHNR and CDR2 is FQNEAQ (reference sequence).

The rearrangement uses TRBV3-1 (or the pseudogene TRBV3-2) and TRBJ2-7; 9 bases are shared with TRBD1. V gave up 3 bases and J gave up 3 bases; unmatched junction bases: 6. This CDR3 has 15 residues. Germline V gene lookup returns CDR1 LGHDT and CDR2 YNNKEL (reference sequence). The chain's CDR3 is CASSQARTGDYEQYF. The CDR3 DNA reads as TGTGCCAGCAGCCAGGCCAGGACAGGGGACTACGAGCAGTACTTC.

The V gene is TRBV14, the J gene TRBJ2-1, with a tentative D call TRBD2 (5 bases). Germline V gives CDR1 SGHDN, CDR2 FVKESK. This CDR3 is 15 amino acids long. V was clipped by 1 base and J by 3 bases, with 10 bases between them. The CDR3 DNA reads TGTGCCAGCAGCCAAGGGAGGAGTGGCTACAATGAGCAGTTCTTC. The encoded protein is CASSQGRSGYNEQFF.

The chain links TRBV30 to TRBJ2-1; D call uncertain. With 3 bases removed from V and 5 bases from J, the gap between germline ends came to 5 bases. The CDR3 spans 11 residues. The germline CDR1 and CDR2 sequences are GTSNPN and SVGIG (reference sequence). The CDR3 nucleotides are TGTGCCTGGAGCACAGACAATGAGCAGTTCTTC. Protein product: CAWSTDNEQFF.

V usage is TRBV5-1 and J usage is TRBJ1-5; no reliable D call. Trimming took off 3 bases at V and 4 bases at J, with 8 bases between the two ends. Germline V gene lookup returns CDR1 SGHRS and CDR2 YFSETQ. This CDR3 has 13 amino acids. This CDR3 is CASSSIPNQPQHF. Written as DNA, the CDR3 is TGCGCCAGCAGCTCTATCCCGAATCAGCCCCAGCATTTT.

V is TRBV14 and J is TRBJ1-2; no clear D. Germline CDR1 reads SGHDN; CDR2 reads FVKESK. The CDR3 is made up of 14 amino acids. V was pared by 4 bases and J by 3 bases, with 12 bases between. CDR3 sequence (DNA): TGTGCCAGCAGCCGCGCCCGGAGCCACTATGGCTACACCTTC. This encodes CASSRARSHYGYTF.

CDR3 in DNA: TGTGCCAGTAGTAGGGACAGGGATGCGGGCGAGCAGTACTTC. It is translated as CASSRDRDAGEQYF. The chain joins TRBV19 to TRBJ2-7, with 9 bases fitting TRBD1. The CDR3 covers 14 residues. V shed 4 bases and J 6 bases; nucleotides not matched to a gene: 7. CDR1 LNHDA and CDR2 SQIVND come from the germline V gene (reference sequence).

The CDR3 DNA sequence: TGCGCCAGCAGCCAATCTCCAAGGGGAGGCTACACCTTC. Encoded protein: CASSQSPRGGYTF. V usage is TRBV4-1 and J usage is TRBJ1-2, with D possibly being TRBD1 (5 bases). The CDR3 spans 13 residues. Trimming shortened V by 2 bases and J by 8 bases, and 12 bases separated the two germline ends. Germline V gives CDR1 MGHRA, CDR2 YSYEKL.

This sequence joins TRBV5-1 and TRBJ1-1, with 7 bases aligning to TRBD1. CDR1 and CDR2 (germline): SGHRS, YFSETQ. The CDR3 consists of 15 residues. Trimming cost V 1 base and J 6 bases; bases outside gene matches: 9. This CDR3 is CASSLLGRGTSEAFF. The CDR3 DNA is TGCGCCAGCAGCTTGTTGGGCAGGGGGACATCTGAAGCTTTCTTT.

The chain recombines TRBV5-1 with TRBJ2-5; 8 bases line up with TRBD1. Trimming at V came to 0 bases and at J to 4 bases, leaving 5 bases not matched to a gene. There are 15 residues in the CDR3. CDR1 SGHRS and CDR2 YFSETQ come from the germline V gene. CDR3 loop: CASSLVTGAGETQYF. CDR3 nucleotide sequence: TGCGCCAGCAGCTTGGTGACAGGGGCCGGAGAGACCCAGTACTTC.

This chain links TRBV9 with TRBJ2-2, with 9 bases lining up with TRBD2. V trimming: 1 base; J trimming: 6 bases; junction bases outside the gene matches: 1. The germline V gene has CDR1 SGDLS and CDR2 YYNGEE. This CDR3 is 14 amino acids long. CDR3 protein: CASSVLAGPGELFF. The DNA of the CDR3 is TGTGCCAGCAGCGTACTAGCGGGGCCCGGGGAGCTGTTTTTT.

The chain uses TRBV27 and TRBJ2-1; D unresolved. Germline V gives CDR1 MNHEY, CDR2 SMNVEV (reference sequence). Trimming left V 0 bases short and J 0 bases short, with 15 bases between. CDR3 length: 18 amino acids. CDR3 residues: CASSLSSRHLSSYNEQFF. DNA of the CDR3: TGTGCCAGCAGTTTATCCTCTCGACACCTAAGCTCCTACAATGAGCAGTTCTTC.

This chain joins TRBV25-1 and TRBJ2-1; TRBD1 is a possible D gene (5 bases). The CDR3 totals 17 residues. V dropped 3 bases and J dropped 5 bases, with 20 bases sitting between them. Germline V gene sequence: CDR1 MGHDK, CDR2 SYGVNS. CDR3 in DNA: TGTGCCAGCAGTGATTTGGGTTTTCAGGGTCGGGACAATGAGCAGTTCTTC. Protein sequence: CASSDLGFQGRDNEQFF.